Listed here are 17 T cell receptor beta chains from one sample, sequenced in a study of PD-1 blockade in mismatch repair-deficient tumors. Clones were read by immunoSEQ multiplex PCR, and TCRdb kept only the in-frame ones, dropping some. The sample shows some 130,000 clones, about 90% of them seen only once. Here the sequenced sample was peripheral blood, taken almost 74 weeks after starting pembrolizumab. The receptors here all came from an adult with mismatch repair-deficient cancer.

The chain combines TRBV12-2 with TRBJ2-1; the table's D call, TRBD1, was not checked against the DNA. TRBV12-2 is reported as a pseudogene. This CDR3 spans 21 amino acids. The CDR3 here is CASRLAMNTAETGARNNEQFF. The CDR3, as DNA: TGTGCAAGTCGCTTAGCGATGAATACGGCAGAGACTGGGGCAAGGAACAATGAGCAGTTCTTC.

The rearrangement links TRBV19 to TRBJ2-1; TRBD2 aligns across 8 bases. Per the germline V gene, CDR1 is LNHDA and CDR2 is SQIVND (reference sequence). This CDR3 comprises 13 residues. The V segment lost 4 bases and the J segment 9 bases; nucleotides outside the gene matches: 5. The CDR3 coding sequence is TGTGCCAGTAGTACCGTAGCGGGATCTGAGCAGTTCTTC. Translated, it gives CASSTVAGSEQFF.

This chain connects TRBV19 to TRBJ2-5; D is uncertain. Deletions cut 6 bases from V and 0 bases from J, with 17 bases between. Germline V gene sequence: CDR1 LNHDA, CDR2 SQIVND (reference sequence). This CDR3 has 16 amino acids. The CDR3 sequence: CASSYPGTANQETQYF. The CDR3 region has the DNA TGTGCCAGTAGCTACCCAGGAACAGCTAACCAAGAGACCCAGTACTTC.

In this sample, this clone turned up a few times. V is TRBV4-3 and J is TRBJ2-7; D not certain. There are 15 residues in the CDR3. The germline CDR1 and CDR2 sequences are LGHNA and YSLEER. Between the trimmed V and J ends, which lost 2 bases and 2 bases, there was a span of 13 bases. The CDR3 loop is CASSQSVSGTYEQYF. DNA of the CDR3: TGCGCCAGCAGCCAATCGGTATCGGGTACCTACGAGCAGTACTTC.

The chain uses TRBV5-1 and TRBJ2-1, with 9 bases fitting TRBD2. V shed 3 bases, J shed 8 bases, and the junction held 12 bases outside the gene matches. The CDR3 runs to 16 residues. Germline loops: CDR1 SGHRS, CDR2 YFSETQ. Here the CDR3 reads CASSSWGSGRFDEQFF. Here the CDR3 DNA reads TGCGCCAGCAGCTCATGGGGTAGCGGGAGATTCGATGAGCAGTTCTTC.

This clone was picked up one time. CDR3 sequence reads: CASSARQGLEQYF. The CDR3 region has the DNA TGTGCCAGTAGCGCGAGACAGGGCCTCGAGCAGTACTTC. The genes are TRBV19 and TRBJ2-7; 7 positions match TRBD1. This CDR3 is 13 amino acids long. Germline CDR1 and CDR2: LNHDA and SQIVND (reference sequence). V trimming: 6 bases; J trimming: 6 bases; junction bases outside the gene matches: 8.

This rearrangement joins TRBV28 to TRBJ2-5; 8 bases fit TRBD2. The germline gives CDR1 MDHEN, CDR2 SYDVKM. The CDR3 consists of 14 residues. Trimming removed 10 bases from V and 2 bases from J; junction bases left unmatched: 9. The CDR3: CATRRAGAQETQYF. CDR3 DNA sequence: TGTGCCACCCGTAGAGCGGGAGCGCAAGAGACCCAGTACTTC.

The chain uses TRBV28 and TRBJ2-7; TRBD2 matches at 14 bases. Trimming at V came to 3 bases and at J to 3 bases, leaving 4 bases not matched to a gene. The germline V gene has CDR1 MDHEN and CDR2 SYDVKM. This CDR3 is 16 amino acids long. CDR3 nucleotides: TGTGCCAGCAGTTTGTCTGGGACTAGCGGGAGCTACGAGCAGTACTTC. The encoded protein is CASSLSGTSGSYEQYF.

The chain combines TRBV6-5 with TRBJ1-2; maybe TRBD1 (5 bases). CDR1 is MNHEY and CDR2 is SVGAGI in the germline V gene. This CDR3 region has 14 residues. The V gene lost 0 bases and the J gene lost 8 bases, with 13 bases spanning the gap. The CDR3 spells CASSYSISGGGYTF. CDR3 coding DNA: TGTGCCAGCAGTTACTCGATATCGGGGGGAGGCTACACCTTC.

V usage is TRBV7-9 and J usage is TRBJ2-1; possibly TRBD1 or TRBD2 for D (6 bases each). V shed 10 bases and J shed 7 bases, with 11 bases lying between them. CDR3 length equals 11 residues. Germline assignment: CDR1 SEHNR and CDR2 FQNEAQ (reference sequence). CDR3 sequence (DNA): TGTGCCACCAAGGGGGGAAATGAGCAGTTCTTC. It is translated as CATKGGNEQFF.

This clone was observed once. V usage is TRBV4-3 and J usage is TRBJ2-7; no firm D call. V was shortened by 0 bases and J by 3 bases, with 12 bases between the two germline ends. In germline, CDR1 is LGHNA, CDR2 YSLEER. This CDR3 contains 15 residues. The CDR3 here is CASSQDSHSGYEQYF. The CDR3 DNA follows: TGCGCCAGCAGCCAAGATTCCCACTCTGGCTACGAGCAGTACTTC.

The V gene is TRBV27, the J gene TRBJ2-1, with TRBD1 matching 7 bases. The CDR3 covers 14 residues. The germline gives CDR1 MNHEY, CDR2 SMNVEV (reference sequence). V lost 6 bases and J lost 6; bases outside the gene matches: 8. CDR3 in amino acids: CASSFPGQLNEQFF. CDR3 bases: TGTGCCAGCAGCTTTCCGGGACAGCTCAATGAGCAGTTCTTC.

The gene calls are TRBV11-3 and TRBJ2-1; a weak D match, TRBD2 (5 bases). The CDR3 is 18 residues long. The V end was cut by 1 base, the J end by 0 bases, with 16 bases between. Germline values: CDR1 SGHNT, CDR2 YENEEA. The CDR3 DNA is TGTGCCAGCAGCTTAGGCGGGCCACTTTCCGCCTCCTACAATGAGCAGTTCTTC. The encoded protein is CASSLGGPLSASYNEQFF.

This clone was seen a single time. V gene TRBV30 combines with J gene TRBJ2-7; 12 nucleotides align to TRBD1. The CDR3 contains 14 residues. Germline loops: CDR1 GTSNPN, CDR2 SVGIG (reference sequence). V lost 6 bases, J lost 9 bases, and 12 bases stayed unmatched. CDR3 residues: CACSTGTGGSGQYF. The CDR3, as DNA: TGTGCCTGTTCTACCGGGACAGGGGGCAGTGGGCAGTACTTC.

The gene calls are TRBV7-9 and TRBJ2-6; 8 bases are shared with TRBD1. Trimming at V came to 3 bases and at J to 2 bases, leaving 3 bases not matched to a gene. CDR1 SEHNR and CDR2 FQNEAQ come from the germline V gene (reference sequence). There are 16 residues in the CDR3. CDR3 region: CASSFPGGAGANVLTF. DNA of the CDR3: TGTGCCAGCAGCTTCCCAGGGGGCGCTGGGGCCAACGTCCTGACTTTC.

This clone has a single count. This chain joins TRBV4-2 and TRBJ2-5; a weak D match, TRBD2 (6 bases). V was clipped by 0 bases and J by 2 bases, with 13 bases between them. Looked up from germline, CDR1 is LGHNA and CDR2 is YNFKEQ. The CDR3 contains 16 residues. CDR3 nucleotide sequence: TGTGCCAGCAGCCAAGAGGCGGGGTTCGGGCAAGAGACCCAGTACTTC. Encoded protein: CASSQEAGFGQETQYF.

The rearrangement joins TRBV27 to TRBJ2-2, with D unresolved. The germline V gene encodes CDR1 MNHEY and CDR2 SMNVEV (reference sequence). The CDR3 contains 13 residues. V was shortened by 1 base and J by 6 bases, with 6 bases between the two germline ends. This CDR3 is CASSLYSPGELFF. As DNA, the CDR3 is TGTGCCAGCAGTTTATATAGCCCCGGGGAGCTGTTTTTT.